This T cell receptor (beta chain) was sequenced during a study of cytomegalovirus exposure and HLA in healthy donors. PCR primers comprised 60 Vbeta and 13 Jbeta primers. TCRdb's copy holds only in-frame clones and misses some; the assay was immunoSEQ multiplex PCR. The sample carries under 300,000 clones, roughly 70% recorded once. A word on this clone: Its antigen is unknown.

Notes on the study in general: Cytomegalovirus status, reportedly, was diagnosed with high specificity and sensitivity by the classifier. A later analysis found that most CMV-associated TCR beta chains appeared HLA-restricted.

The sample consisted of PBMCs. This TCR came from a female donor in good health and CMV-seronegative.

CDR3 nucleotide sequence: TGTGCCAGCAGTCAGGGGGGCACCTACGAGCAGTACTTC. Translating gives CASSQGGTYEQYF. The chain has TRBV11-1 and TRBJ2-7; tentatively, D is TRBD1 (7 bases). Trimming took 6 bases from V and 2 from J, leaving 11 bases between them. CDR1 is SGHAT and CDR2 is FQDESV in the germline V gene (reference sequence). The CDR3 sequence is 13 residues long.